This T cell receptor beta chain was sequenced in a study of CXCR3-negative and CXCR3-positive naive CD8 T cells. Points from the study as a whole: CXCR3-positive naive cells had TRB CDR3s that were more hydrophobic than CXCR3-negative naive cells had. Similar TRBV-TRBJ usage characterized naive CXCR3-negative and CXCR3-positive cells; memory cells differed.

This CDR3 contains 15 residues. Germline lookup yields CDR1 MGHRA and CDR2 YSYEKL. Measured by frequency, this clonotype is medium-sized. What it binds is not known. Via 5' RACE with UMI labels, TRB cDNA libraries were prepared. Each CDR3 protein gets one entry in TCRdb, which reprocessed the 5' RACE reads and gives no DNA. The sample holds 8,000 to 10,000 distinct CDR3 sequences. This sequence joins TRBV4-1 and TRBJ2-1; the D gene TCRdb calls, TRBD1, cannot be checked with no DNA. Sequenced: naive CXCR3- CD8+ T cells from blood. Stated subset: CD45RO-CCR7+CD27+CD95- naive CD8+ T cells lacking CXCR3 (TNR3-). The source is a human donor in good health. Some clones in this sample may be carry-over from other donors' samples. The CDR3 protein is CASSQDRGNNNEQFF.